These T cell receptor beta chains were read from a single sample in a study of neurological immune-mediated disorders. TCRdb re-analysed the 5' RACE reads in MiXCR, keeping a single row per CDR3 protein. Of about 66,000 distinct CDR3 sequences in the sample, around 4.2% were seen once. Sample: PBMCs. Receptor source: a man aged 30 to 39 with multiple sclerosis. Each CDR3 is given with its conserved first and last residue. D genes are given only for firm matches. Rows give clone size only sometimes, using once, few, many, or a class for an expanded clone.

d_gene	v_gene	j_gene	abundance	CDR3nt	CDR3aa
NA	TRBV18	TRBJ1-1	many	TGTGCCAGCTCACCATACGGGGGGGGAAGCATGAACACTGAAGCTTTCTTT	CASSPYGGGSMNTEAFF
NA	TRBV7-9	TRBJ2-5	NA	TGTGCCAGAAGCTTAGAGACCCAGTACTTC	CARSLETQYF
NA	TRBV5-6	TRBJ2-7	NA	TGTGCCAGCAGCTTGCGTAGATATGACTACGAGCAGTACTTC	CASSLRRYDYEQYF
NA	TRBV29-1	TRBJ2-7	many	TGCAGCGTTGTTTCGGACAGTACCTTCCGGGAGCAGTACTTC	CSVVSDSTFREQYF
NA	TRBV27	TRBJ1-2	many	TGTGCCAGCAAAACCTCCAGTAGTGGCTACACCTTC	CASKTSSSGYTF
NA	TRBV4-2	TRBJ2-2	many	TGTGCCAGCAGCCAAGAGGGGGCGAACACCGGGGAGCTGTTTTTT	CASSQEGANTGELFF
NA	TRBV5-6	TRBJ2-5	many	TGTGCCAGCAGCTTGTTGGAAGAGTACCAAGAGACCCAGTACTTC	CASSLLEEYQETQYF
NA	TRBV6-2/TRBV6-3	TRBJ2-7	many	TGTGCCAGCAGTTACTTACCGGGAACAGGAGTGGACGAGCAGTACTTC	CASSYLPGTGVDEQYF
NA	TRBV7-6	TRBJ2-5	many	TGTGCCAGCAGCCTACAGGGAGACCAAGAGACCCAGTACTTC	CASSLQGDQETQYF
TRBD2	TRBV10-3	TRBJ2-1	many	TGTGCCATCAGCTCGAGTAGCGGGGCCTCCTACAATGAGCAGTTCTTC	CAISSSSGASYNEQFF